The next 30 T cell receptor beta chains were all read from a single sample in a study of cytomegalovirus exposure and HLA in healthy donors. PCR employed 60 Vbeta and 13 Jbeta primers. The protocol was immunoSEQ multiplex PCR, while the TCRdb copy is restricted to in-frame clones and leaves out a portion. The sample consists of about 140,000 clones, 70% to 85% of them appearing once. Sequencing was performed on PBMCs. The origin of the receptors is a man aged 40-55 years in good health and CMV-seronegative.

The chain recombines TRBV19 with TRBJ2-7, with TRBD1 matching over 8 bases. Germline V gives CDR1 LNHDA, CDR2 SQIVND (reference sequence). The V gene end was trimmed by 6 bases and the J gene end by 5 bases; junction bases not matched to a gene: 9. The CDR3 has 14 amino acids. In nucleotides, the CDR3 is TGTGCCAGTAGAATCGGACAGGGTTTCCACGAGCAGTACTTC. It is translated as CASRIGQGFHEQYF.

This clone was detected once. At one end, the junction sequence differs from germline, possibly due to a read error. The V and J genes are TRBV19 and TRBJ1-5, with 7 bases identical to TRBD1. The germline CDR1 and CDR2 sequences are LNHDA and SQIVND (reference sequence). This CDR3 comprises 17 residues. The CDR3, as DNA: TGTGCCAGTAGTATAGGCAAGTCAGGGGGACGCAACCAGCCCCAGCATTTT. This encodes CASSIGKSGGRNQPQHF.

The V call is TRBV6-5, the J call TRBJ2-2; 10 positions match TRBD1. The CDR3 length is 15 residues. The V gene's germline CDR1 is MNHEY and CDR2 SVGAGI. Trimming removed 5 bases from V and 0 bases from J; junction bases left unmatched: 0. The CDR3: CASSGQGANTGELFF. CDR3 nucleotides: TGTGCCAGCAGTGGACAGGGGGCGAACACCGGGGAGCTGTTTTTT.

In this sample, this clone turned up once. The rearrangement joins TRBV6-5 to TRBJ2-7; the match to TRBD1 covers 9 bases. The CDR3 totals 13 residues. V trimming: 6 bases; J trimming: 6 bases; junction bases outside the gene matches: 6. CDR1 and CDR2 (germline): MNHEY, SVGAGI. The CDR3 loop is CASRGQGGGEQYF. In DNA form, the CDR3 reads TGTGCCAGCAGGGGACAGGGTGGTGGCGAGCAGTACTTC.

This clone was counted between two and nine times. CDR3 sequence: CASKRGWGRYGYTF. In nucleotides, the CDR3 is TGTGCCAGCAAAAGGGGCTGGGGCCGCTATGGCTACACCTTC. The chain has TRBV2 and TRBJ1-2, with D possibly matching TRBD1 (5 bases). V dropped 7 bases and J dropped 4 bases, with 16 bases sitting between them. This CDR3 is built from 14 residues. Germline CDR1 is SNHLY and CDR2 is FYNNEI.

The V call is TRBV2, the J call TRBJ2-7; 8 nucleotides align to TRBD1. Germline V lookup: CDR1 SNHLY, CDR2 FYNNEI. Germline trimming cut 5 bases from V and 2 bases from J; bases unmatched to any gene: 2. CDR3 size: 13 residues. CDR3 protein: CASSQGQAYEQYF. In DNA form, the CDR3 reads TGTGCCAGCAGTCAGGGACAGGCCTACGAGCAGTACTTC.

V usage is TRBV29-1 and J usage is TRBJ2-5; TRBD2 might be the D (6 bases). CDR1 and CDR2 from the germline V gene are SQVTM and ANQGSEA. V dropped 7 bases and J dropped 5 bases, with 14 bases sitting between them. The CDR3 spans 12 residues. The CDR3 region is CSGTMEGETQYF. In DNA form, the CDR3 reads TGCAGCGGGACCATGGAGGGGGAGACCCAGTACTTC.

The rearrangement links TRBV19 to TRBJ1-2; D not certain. Germline CDR1 is LNHDA and CDR2 is SQIVND (reference sequence). The V and J ends lost 2 bases and 3 bases respectively, with 7 bases between them. The CDR3 is 13 amino acids. Here the CDR3 DNA reads TGTGCCAGTAGTATACAGGTTTACTATGGCTACACCTTC. Its protein is CASSIQVYYGYTF.

V gene TRBV18 combines with J gene TRBJ2-3; TRBD2 matches at 10 bases. J was trimmed by 4 bases and V by 6 bases; bases with no gene match: 7. The germline gives CDR1 KGHSH, CDR2 LQKENI. This CDR3 is built from 15 residues. This chain's CDR3 is CASSLSGGAADTQYF. CDR3 DNA: TGTGCCAGCTCTCTAAGCGGGGGGGCGGCAGATACGCAGTATTTT.

V gene TRBV27 combines with J gene TRBJ2-7, with a weak D call TRBD1 (6 bases). The length of the CDR3 is 12 residues. From germline, CDR1 is MNHEY and CDR2 SMNVEV (reference sequence). V was pared by 8 bases and J by 7 bases, with 15 bases between. DNA of the CDR3: TGTGCCAGCGGCACAGGGCCGGGAGAGCAGTACTTC. Translation: CASGTGPGEQYF.

V gene TRBV19 combines with J gene TRBJ2-7, with D perhaps matching TRBD2 (5 bases). The CDR3 has 13 residues. Deletions cut 5 bases from V and 4 bases from J, with 12 bases between. In germline, CDR1 is LNHDA, CDR2 SQIVND (reference sequence). Written as DNA, the CDR3 is TGTGCCAGTAGTTTCCGGACGGGATACGAGCAGTACTTC. It encodes CASSFRTGYEQYF.

V usage is TRBV6-5 and J usage is TRBJ2-3, with D perhaps matching TRBD1 (6 bases). The CDR3 totals 16 residues. Germline V gene lookup returns CDR1 MNHEY and CDR2 SVGAGI. The ends were cut back, 2 bases at V and 2 bases at J, with 14 bases in the middle. CDR3 coding DNA: TGTGCCAGCAGTTACGACGGGACATTACACACAGATACGCAGTATTTT. Translating gives CASSYDGTLHTDTQYF.

The V call is TRBV28, the J call TRBJ2-1; D remains unclear. CDR3 size: 12 residues. Germline V gene sequence: CDR1 MDHEN, CDR2 SYDVKM. V lost 0 bases and J lost 10, with 7 bases in between. The CDR3 spells CASSLWLREQFF. DNA of the CDR3: TGTGCCAGCAGTTTATGGCTCCGGGAGCAGTTCTTC.

Concerning this clone: One junction end does not reproduce the germline sequence, and a read error may be involved. The V call is TRBV6-5, the J call TRBJ2-3, with a weak D call TRBD2 (5 bases). The germline V gene has CDR1 MNHEY and CDR2 SVGAGI. This CDR3 spans 14 amino acids. CDR3 sequence: CAGSYTTRPDTQYF. The CDR3 DNA sequence: TGTGCCGGCAGTTACACCACTAGGCCAGATACGCAGTATTTT.

Comment on this clone: The junction departs from germline at one end; a sequencing error may be responsible. This chain links TRBV6-1 with TRBJ1-5; 7 nucleotides align to TRBD1. Per the germline V gene, CDR1 is MNHNS and CDR2 is SASEGT. There are 16 residues in the CDR3. The CDR3 nucleotides read TGTGCCAGCAGAGAAGACAGGGTAGCCAGCAATCAGCCCCAGCATTTT. It is translated as CASREDRVASNQPQHF.

The chain uses TRBV5-1 and TRBJ2-3; the D gene is possibly TRBD2 (5 bases). Trimming stripped 5 bases from V and 3 bases from J, with 13 bases between. The germline V gene encodes CDR1 SGHRS and CDR2 YFSETQ. The CDR3 runs 14 residues. As DNA, the CDR3 is TGCGCCAGCAGGATCGGGGATCGGACAGATACGCAGTATTTT. It specifies CASRIGDRTDTQYF.

There are a few counts of this clone. DNA of the CDR3: TGTGCCAGCAGCTTAGATATAGCGGGAGGGCCAAAAGATACGCAGTATTTT. It yields the protein CASSLDIAGGPKDTQYF. This chain links TRBV7-9 with TRBJ2-3, with 11 bases aligning to TRBD2. Trimming at V came to 1 base and at J to 5 bases, leaving 8 bases not matched to a gene. This CDR3 has 17 amino acids. Germline lookup yields CDR1 SEHNR and CDR2 FQNEAQ (reference sequence).

Details on this clone: Compared with germline, one end of the junction differs, possibly owing to a read error. The rearrangement joins TRBV27 to TRBJ2-6; perhaps TRBD1 as D (5 bases). Germline CDR1 and CDR2: MNHEY and SMNVEV (reference sequence). This CDR3 spans 14 amino acids. The CDR3 DNA reads as TGTGCCAGCACGGAAGGCTCTGGGGCCAACGGCCTGACTTTC. It specifies CASTEGSGANGLTF.

The chain joins TRBV27 to TRBJ2-5; D gene uncertain. From germline, CDR1 is MNHEY and CDR2 SMNVEV (reference sequence). Trimming removed 7 bases from V and 3 bases from J, with 12 bases in between. This CDR3 is built from 13 residues. The CDR3 here is CASTKSGEETQYF. CDR3 nucleotides: TGTGCCAGCACCAAAAGTGGAGAAGAGACCCAGTACTTC.

The V call is TRBV7-9, the J call TRBJ1-2, with 9 bases identical to TRBD1. Germline trimming cut 6 bases from V and 4 bases from J; bases unmatched to any gene: 12. The CDR3 is 16 amino acids. The germline V gene encodes CDR1 SEHNR and CDR2 FQNEAQ (reference sequence). The CDR3 region is CASSNSWDREAYGYTF. Here the CDR3 DNA reads TGTGCCAGCAGTAATAGTTGGGACAGGGAGGCCTATGGCTACACCTTC.

This clone occurred a few times. The rearrangement uses TRBV10-3 and TRBJ2-1, with D maybe TRBD2 (5 bases). The V gene lost 9 bases and the J gene lost 5 bases, with 14 bases spanning the gap. Per the germline V gene, CDR1 is ENHRY and CDR2 is SYGVKD. The CDR3 consists of 13 residues. In nucleotides, the CDR3 is TGTGCCATTTCCCCGGGATACAACAATGAGCAGTTCTTC. Translation: CAISPGYNNEQFF.

Here the CDR3 reads CASSQDPRTSRRARNEQFF. The DNA for the CDR3 is TGCGCCAGCAGCCAAGACCCGCGTACTAGCAGGAGGGCCAGGAATGAGCAGTTCTTC. The V gene is TRBV4-1, the J gene TRBJ2-1; weak D call: TRBD2 (6 bases). The V and J ends lost 0 bases and 7 bases respectively, with 25 bases between them. Germline V gene lookup returns CDR1 MGHRA and CDR2 YSYEKL. CDR3 length: 19 residues.

V and J are TRBV6-7 and TRBJ1-2; D perhaps matches TRBD1 (5 bases). TRBV6-7 is treated as an ORF (open reading frame) with a function not yet certain. The CDR3 runs 12 residues. V lost 11 bases, J lost 6 bases, and 16 bases lay in between. The CDR3 sequence is CALREGLNGYTF. The CDR3 DNA reads TGTGCCCTCAGGGAAGGGTTGAATGGCTACACCTTC.

This clone was seen a few times. The V and J genes are TRBV7-2 and TRBJ1-5; tentative D call: TRBD1 (6 bases). CDR3 size: 14 residues. The germline gives CDR1 SGHTA, CDR2 FQGNSA. The ends were cut back, 5 bases at V and 6 bases at J, with 14 bases in the middle. CDR3 region: CASSLRGGGQPQHF. The CDR3 region has the DNA TGTGCCAGCAGCCTACGGGGAGGGGGTCAGCCCCAGCATTTT.

This clone was seen a few times. This sequence may be a read error, since a much larger clone differs from it by one base. The rearrangement links TRBV4-2 to TRBJ1-5; the D is unclear. The germline V gene has CDR1 LGHNA and CDR2 YNFKEQ. Trimming took 2 bases from V and 0 from J, leaving 8 bases between them. CDR3 length equals 15 residues. The CDR3 DNA follows: TGTGCCAGCAGCCAATTCCTGTCTAGCAATCAGCCCCAGCATTTT. Amino acid sequence: CASSQFLSSNQPQHF.

V and J are TRBV19 and TRBJ1-6, with 7 bases matching TRBD1. The junction had 3 bases not matched to a gene; V was cut back by 5 bases and J by 8 bases. The CDR3 has 13 amino acids. In germline, CDR1 is LNHDA, CDR2 SQIVND (reference sequence). This chain's CDR3 is CASSDTGDSPLHF. CDR3 sequence (DNA): TGTGCCAGTAGTGATACAGGGGATTCACCCCTCCACTTT.

There are a few counts of this clone. The chain links TRBV2 to TRBJ2-5, with D maybe TRBD2 (6 bases). V lost 10 bases to trimming and J lost 1 base, with 13 bases between them. Germline V gene data show CDR1 as SNHLY and CDR2 as FYNNEI. The CDR3 has 13 residues. The CDR3 sequence: CATNGGAQETQYF. In DNA, the CDR3 is TGTGCCACCAACGGGGGTGCCCAAGAGACCCAGTACTTC.

The chain carries TRBV6-1 and TRBJ1-5, with 7 bases that match TRBD1. Trimming took 5 bases from V and 8 from J; bases not matched to a gene: 6. This CDR3 has 13 residues. In germline, CDR1 is MNHNS, CDR2 SASEGT. The CDR3 reads CASSTTGFEPQHF. As DNA, the CDR3 is TGTGCCAGCAGTACGACAGGGTTCGAGCCCCAGCATTTT.

About this clone itself: A junction boundary mismatches the germline segment, possibly from a read error. The chain combines TRBV5-6 with TRBJ2-7; perhaps TRBD1 as D (6 bases). Germline-derived CDR1 and CDR2 are SGHDT and YYEEEE. This CDR3 region has 12 residues. In DNA, the CDR3 is TGTGCCAGCAGTCTCGACAGGAACGAGCGGTACTTC. It specifies CASSLDRNERYF.

The chain couples TRBV7-6 to TRBJ2-2; D is perhaps TRBD1 (8 bases). This CDR3 has 15 residues. Trimming stripped 4 bases from V and 5 bases from J, with 14 bases between. CDR1 and CDR2 from the germline V gene are SGHVS and FNYEAQ. This chain's CDR3 is CASSSGGGGTGELFF. The CDR3 nucleotides read TGTGCCAGCAGCTCAGGGGGCGGGGGAACCGGGGAGCTGTTTTTT.